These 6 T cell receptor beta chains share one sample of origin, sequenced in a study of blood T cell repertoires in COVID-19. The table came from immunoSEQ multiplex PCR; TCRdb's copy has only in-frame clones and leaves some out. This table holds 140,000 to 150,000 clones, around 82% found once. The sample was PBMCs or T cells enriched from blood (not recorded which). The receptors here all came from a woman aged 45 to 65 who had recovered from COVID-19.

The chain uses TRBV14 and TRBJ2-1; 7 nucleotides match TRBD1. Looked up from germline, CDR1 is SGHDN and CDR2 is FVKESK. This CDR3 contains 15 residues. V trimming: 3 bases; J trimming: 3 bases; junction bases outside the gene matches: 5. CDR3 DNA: TGTGCCAGCAGCCAGGGGACAGTAGTCTACAATGAGCAGTTCTTC. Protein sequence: CASSQGTVVYNEQFF.

The CDR3 region is CAISEFGDNGTPQETQYF. DNA of the CDR3: TGTGCCATCAGTGAGTTTGGAGATAATGGGACTCCCCAAGAGACCCAGTACTTC. The rearrangement uses TRBV10-3 and TRBJ2-5; TRBD2 is a possible D gene (6 bases). This CDR3 has 18 amino acids. Trimming cost V 1 base and J 1 base, with 19 bases left between them. In germline, CDR1 is ENHRY, CDR2 SYGVKD.

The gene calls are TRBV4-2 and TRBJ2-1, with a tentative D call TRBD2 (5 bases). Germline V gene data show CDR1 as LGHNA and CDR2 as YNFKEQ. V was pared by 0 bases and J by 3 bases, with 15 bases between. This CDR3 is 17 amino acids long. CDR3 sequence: CASSQEKAADIYNEQFF. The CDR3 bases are TGTGCCAGCAGCCAAGAAAAAGCAGCGGATATCTACAATGAGCAGTTCTTC.

The chain's CDR3 is CASLQGPSSYNSPLHF. DNA for the CDR3: TGTGCCAGCCTACAGGGACCGAGCTCCTATAATTCACCCCTCCACTTT. This chain links TRBV5-5 with TRBJ1-6; D perhaps matches TRBD1 (6 bases). The CDR3 is 16 amino acids. The V end was cut by 7 bases, the J end by 0 bases, with 14 bases between. In germline, CDR1 is SGHKS, CDR2 YYEKEE (reference sequence).

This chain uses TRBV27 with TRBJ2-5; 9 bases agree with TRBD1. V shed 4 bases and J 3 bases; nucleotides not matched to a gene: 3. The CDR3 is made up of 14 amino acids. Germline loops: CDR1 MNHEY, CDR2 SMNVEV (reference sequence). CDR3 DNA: TGTGCCAGCAGTTCCCGGGACAGGGAAGAGACCCAGTACTTC. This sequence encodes CASSSRDREETQYF.

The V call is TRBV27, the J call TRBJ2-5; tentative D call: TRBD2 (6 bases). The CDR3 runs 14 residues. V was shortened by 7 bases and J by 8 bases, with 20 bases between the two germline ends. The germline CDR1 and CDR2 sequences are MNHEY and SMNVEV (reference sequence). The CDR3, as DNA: TGTGCCAGCATCACCGGGACTTCAATAATAACCCAGTACTTC. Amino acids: CASITGTSIITQYF.